This TCR beta chain originates from a study of CXCR3-negative and CXCR3-positive naive CD8 T cells. Study-level information: Sequencing brought in roughly 150 million TRB reads altogether, and each library got about 1.5 +/- 0.3 million.

As concerns this clonotype: What it binds is not known.

The CD45RO-CCR7+CD27+CD95- phenotype denoted naive CD8+ T cells. Findings and limits, study-wide: CXCR3-positive naive cells had more hydrophobic TRB CDR3s than CXCR3-negative naive cells. CXCR3 expression dropped partially after cryopreservation, and most assays relied on fresh PBMCs.

Each TRB cDNA library was prepared by 5' RACE (with UMI labels). TCRdb reprocessed the 5' RACE reads and reports one entry per CDR3 protein, with no DNA. This sample's table has roughly 140,000 distinct CDR3 sequences. Germline loops: CDR1 MDHEN, CDR2 SYDVKM. The CDR3 length is 16 residues. The clonotype comes from a human donor in good health. Some clones in this sample may be carry-over from other donors' samples. Sample: naive CXCR3+ CD8+ T cells from blood. The subset here: CD45RO-CCR7+CD27+CD95- naive CD8+ T cells expressing CXCR3 (TNR3+). V is TRBV28 and J is TRBJ2-1; the D call of TRBD2 rests on TCRdb alone, since no DNA is present to check it. The CDR3 loop reads CASSLAGGLAGVEQFF.